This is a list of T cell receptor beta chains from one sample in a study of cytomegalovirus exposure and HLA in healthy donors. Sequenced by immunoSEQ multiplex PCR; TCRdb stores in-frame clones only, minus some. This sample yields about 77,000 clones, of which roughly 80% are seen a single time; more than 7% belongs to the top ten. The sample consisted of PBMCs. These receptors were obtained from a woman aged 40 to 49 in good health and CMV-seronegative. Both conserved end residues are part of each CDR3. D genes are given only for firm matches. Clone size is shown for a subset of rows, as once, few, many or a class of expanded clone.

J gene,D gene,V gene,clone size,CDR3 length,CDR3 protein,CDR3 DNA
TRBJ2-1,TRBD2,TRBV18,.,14,CASSAPSGSSEQFF,TGTGCCAGCTCAGCCCCTAGCGGGAGTAGCGAGCAGTTCTTC
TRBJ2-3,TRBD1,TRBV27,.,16,CASSLGQGRRTDTQYF,TGTGCCAGCAGTTTGGGACAGGGTCGTAGAACAGATACGCAGTATTTT
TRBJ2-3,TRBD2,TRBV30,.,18,CAWKKRLGGREGTDTQYF,TGTGCCTGGAAGAAACGGTTAGGCGGGAGGGAGGGCACAGATACGCAGTATTTT
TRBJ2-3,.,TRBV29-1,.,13,CSVKGQYTDTQYF,TGCAGCGTTAAAGGACAGTACACAGATACGCAGTATTTT
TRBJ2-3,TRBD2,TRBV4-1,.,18,CASSQDSGTRILTDTQYF,TGCGCCAGCAGCCAAGATTCCGGGACTAGGATTCTCACAGATACGCAGTATTTT
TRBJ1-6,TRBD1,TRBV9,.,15,CASSEGTGFNSPLHF,TGTGCCAGCAGCGAGGGGACAGGGTTTAATTCACCCCTCCACTTT
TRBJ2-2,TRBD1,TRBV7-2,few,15,CASSLQQGYTGELFF,TGTGCCAGCAGCTTACAACAGGGGTACACCGGGGAGCTGTTTTTT
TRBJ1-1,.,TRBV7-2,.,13,CASSLDRNTEAFF,TGTGCCAGCAGCTTAGACAGGAACACTGAAGCTTTCTTT
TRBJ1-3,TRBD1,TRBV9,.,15,CASSETGTGPNTIYF,TGTGCCAGCAGCGAGACCGGGACAGGTCCGAACACCATATATTTT
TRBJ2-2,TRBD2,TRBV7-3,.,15,CASSLSSGDTGELFF,TGTGCCAGCAGCTTAAGTAGCGGGGATACCGGGGAGCTGTTTTTT
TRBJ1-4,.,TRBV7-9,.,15,CASSSSWQTNEKLFF,TGTGCCAGCAGCTCGTCGTGGCAAACTAATGAAAAACTGTTTTTT
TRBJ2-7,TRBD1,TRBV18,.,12,CASSQQGNEQYF,TGTGCCAGCTCACAACAGGGGAACGAGCAGTACTTC
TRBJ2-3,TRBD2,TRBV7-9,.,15,CASSLEWLAGLTQYF,TGTGCCAGCAGCTTAGAATGGCTAGCGGGCCTTACGCAGTATTTT
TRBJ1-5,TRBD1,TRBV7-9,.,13,CASSTGVYQPQHF,TGTGCCAGCAGCACAGGGGTCTATCAGCCCCAGCATTTT
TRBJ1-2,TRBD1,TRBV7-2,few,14,CASNPGQGNYGYTF,TGTGCCAGCAACCCTGGACAGGGCAACTATGGCTACACCTTC